Listed here are 10 T cell receptor beta chains from one sample, sequenced in a study of blood T cell repertoires in COVID-19. Sequenced by immunoSEQ multiplex PCR; TCRdb stores in-frame clones only, minus some. Found here are around 450,000 clones, nearly 90% of them singletons; the top ten hold under 2.5%. Source material: PBMCs or T cells enriched from blood (not recorded which). Source of these receptors: a woman aged 18 to 35 with acute COVID-19.

The chain is built from TRBV28 and TRBJ2-3; D may be TRBD2 (6 bases). Trimming took off 5 bases at V and 2 bases at J, with 17 bases between the two ends. CDR3 length equals 16 residues. Germline CDR1 and CDR2: MDHEN and SYDVKM. Written as DNA, the CDR3 is TGTGCCAGCAGTCGCCGCCGACTAGGGCCCACAGATACGCAGTATTTT. Its protein is CASSRRRLGPTDTQYF.

J is TRBJ1-2 and V is TRBV9; 8 nucleotides align to TRBD1. V shed 4 bases and J 3 bases; nucleotides not matched to a gene: 8. This CDR3 spans 15 amino acids. The V gene's germline CDR1 is SGDLS and CDR2 YYNGEE. Here the CDR3 reads CASSPRTGPHYGYTF. CDR3 in DNA: TGTGCCAGCAGCCCACGGACAGGGCCTCACTATGGCTACACCTTC.

The V call is TRBV6-1, the J call TRBJ1-1; TRBD1 matches at 8 bases. The germline V gene encodes CDR1 MNHNS and CDR2 SASEGT. With V trimmed by 3 bases and J by 4 bases, 7 bases remained unmatched. The CDR3 contains 15 residues. CDR3 nucleotide sequence: TGTGCCAGCAGTGACAACGGACAGGGATTCACTGAAGCTTTCTTT. This encodes CASSDNGQGFTEAFF.

The CDR3 loop is CSVEVATGAEAFF. The CDR3 nucleotides are TGCAGCGTTGAAGTTGCGACAGGAGCTGAAGCTTTCTTT. The V and J genes are TRBV29-1 and TRBJ1-1, with D maybe TRBD1 (6 bases). Trimming shortened V by 1 base and J by 6 bases, and 12 bases separated the two germline ends. CDR1 is SQVTM and CDR2 is ANQGSEA in the germline V gene. CDR3 size: 13 residues.

V and J are TRBV10-1 and TRBJ1-1, with 10 nucleotides matching TRBD1. V dropped 4 bases and J dropped 6; count of bases not matched to a gene: 8. Germline CDR1 is WNHNN and CDR2 is SYGVQD (reference sequence). The CDR3 loop spans 15 amino acids. Written as DNA, the CDR3 is TGCGCCAGCAGTGCAACCGGGACAGGGGAACCTGAAGCTTTCTTT. Translated: CASSATGTGEPEAFF.

This chain uses TRBV5-1 with TRBJ2-3; 9 bases align to TRBD1. Germline CDR1 SGHRS, CDR2 YFSETQ. This CDR3 region has 13 residues. Losses at the gene ends were 7 bases for V and 2 bases for J; bases not matched to a gene: 2. CDR3 in amino acids: CASGTGNTDTQYF. CDR3 coding DNA: TGCGCCAGCGGGACAGGGAACACAGATACGCAGTATTTT.

This clone came up once. The chain has TRBV4-3 and TRBJ2-1, with 16 nucleotides matching TRBD2. CDR1 is LGHNA, CDR2 YSLEER, per germline. The trim removed 0 bases at V and 8 bases at J, leaving 16 bases unmatched. The CDR3 is 21 amino acids. CDR3 DNA: TGCGCCAGCAGCCAAGAAAGGGGGACTAGCGGGAGGGCCGGTTCAGTTTATGAGCAGTTCTTC. Protein: CASSQERGTSGRAGSVYEQFF.

The rearrangement links TRBV2 to TRBJ2-1; 9 bases agree with TRBD2. After removal of 7 bases from V and 7 bases from J, the junction contained 5 bases not matched to a gene. This CDR3 spans 13 amino acids. Germline CDR1 is SNHLY and CDR2 is FYNNEI. Here the CDR3 DNA reads TGTGCCAGCATGGCGGGGGGGATGAATGAGCAGTTCTTC. It yields the protein CASMAGGMNEQFF. Combining the CDR3 with reference TRBV2 and TRBJ2-1 gives the whole variable domain EPEVTQTPSHQVTQMGQEVILRCVPISNHLYFYWYRQILGQKVEFLVSFYNNEISEKSEIFDDQFSVERPDGSNFTLKIRSTKLEDSAMYFCASMAGGMNEQFFGPGTRLTVL.

This clone was observed once. The genes are TRBV24-1 and TRBJ1-2; TRBD1 agrees at 7 bases. The CDR3 contains 12 residues. Germline CDR1 and CDR2: KGHDR and SFDVKD. V shed 3 bases, J shed 8 bases, and the junction held 2 bases outside the gene matches. The CDR3 nucleotides are TGTGCCACCAGTGATCGACAGGGAGGCTACACCTTC. Its translation: CATSDRQGGYTF.

Concerning this clone: Distinct nucleotide sequences in the sample also encode this CDR3. This chain uses TRBV7-9 with TRBJ1-5; tentatively, D is TRBD1 (5 bases). The V gene lost 4 bases and the J gene lost 5 bases, with 6 bases spanning the gap. Germline CDR1 SEHNR, CDR2 FQNEAQ (reference sequence). The CDR3 runs 12 residues. Here the CDR3 DNA reads TGTGCCAGCAGCTCGGGGGATCAGCCCCAGCATTTT. Protein product: CASSSGDQPQHF.